The 21 T cell receptor beta chains presented below share a single source sample, sequenced in a study of blood T cell repertoires in COVID-19. The protocol was immunoSEQ multiplex PCR, while the TCRdb copy is restricted to in-frame clones and leaves out a portion. The sample lists some 45,000 clones, approximately 86% seen once, with about 16% in the top ten. The sequenced sample was peripheral blood. The receptor source for this set is a man aged 60-69 years with active COVID-19.

V usage is TRBV10-2 and J usage is TRBJ1-1; weak D call: TRBD1 (6 bases). The V gene's germline CDR1 is WSHSY and CDR2 SAAADI. V lost 0 bases to trimming and J lost 0 bases, with 11 bases between them. The CDR3 sequence is 16 residues long. In nucleotides, the CDR3 is TGCGCCAGCAGTGAGTCGGGAGGGACACTGAACACTGAAGCTTTCTTT. Amino acid sequence: CASSESGGTLNTEAFF.

The chain combines TRBV25-1 with TRBJ1-5, with 8 nucleotides matching TRBD1. This CDR3 spans 14 amino acids. Per the germline V gene, CDR1 is MGHDK and CDR2 is SYGVNS. J was trimmed by 4 bases and V by 6 bases; bases with no gene match: 5. CDR3 amino acids: CASSTTGANQPQHF. The CDR3 DNA reads as TGTGCCAGCAGCACGACAGGGGCGAATCAGCCCCAGCATTTT.

The chain recombines TRBV29-1 with TRBJ1-2; D gene unclear. CDR1 and CDR2 (germline): SQVTM, ANQGSEA. This CDR3 has 12 amino acids. Trimming took off 3 bases at V and 7 bases at J, with 12 bases between the two ends. CDR3 loop: CSVEGRSTGYTF. Written as DNA, the CDR3 is TGCAGCGTTGAGGGCAGGTCGACTGGCTACACCTTC.

The V gene is TRBV7-9, the J gene TRBJ2-1, with 14 bases identical to TRBD2. The germline V gene has CDR1 SEHNR and CDR2 FQNEAQ (reference sequence). CDR3 size: 16 residues. The junction had 10 bases not matched to a gene; V was cut back by 5 bases and J by 10 bases. The CDR3 coding sequence is TGTGCCAGCAGCACCCGACTAGCGGGGGGGGCGGGGGAGCAGTTCTTC. Protein: CASSTRLAGGAGEQFF.

The chain recombines TRBV5-4 with TRBJ1-2; 7 bases agree with TRBD1. Trimming removed 2 bases from V and 3 bases from J; junction bases left unmatched: 1. CDR1 and CDR2 (germline): SGHNT, YYREEE (reference sequence). CDR3 length equals 13 residues. The CDR3 DNA sequence: TGTGCCAGCAGCTTCAGGGGGTACTATGGCTACACCTTC. Its translation is CASSFRGYYGYTF.

V and J are TRBV28 and TRBJ2-7, with TRBD1 identical over 9 bases. CDR1 is MDHEN, CDR2 SYDVKM, per germline. The CDR3 contains 15 residues. The trim removed 4 bases at V and 0 bases at J, leaving 4 bases unmatched. The CDR3 protein is CASSSPGQGSYEQYF. The CDR3 nucleotides read TGTGCCAGCAGTTCCCCGGGACAGGGCTCCTACGAGCAGTACTTC.

V gene TRBV11-3 combines with J gene TRBJ2-1; 12 bases align to TRBD2. Germline lookup yields CDR1 SGHNT and CDR2 YENEEA. V was pared by 3 bases and J by 8 bases, with 5 bases of the junction left unmatched. There are 15 residues in the CDR3. The CDR3 DNA is TGTGCCAGCAGCTTCTCCCCTAGCGGGAGGGATGAGCAGTTCTTC. Amino acids: CASSFSPSGRDEQFF.

This chain connects TRBV20-1 to TRBJ2-1, with a tentative D call TRBD2 (6 bases). Germline lookup yields CDR1 DFQATT and CDR2 SNEGSKA (reference sequence). The CDR3 extends over 14 amino acids. Trimming removed 3 bases at V and 2 bases at J, with 11 bases between. In nucleotides, the CDR3 is TGCAGTGCTAGTGGCGGGGAGACCTACAATGAGCAGTTCTTC. Amino acids: CSASGGETYNEQFF.

The chain joins TRBV25-1 to TRBJ2-2, with D unclear. CDR3 length: 14 residues. From germline, CDR1 is MGHDK and CDR2 SYGVNS. The V end was cut by 1 base, the J end by 4 bases, with 7 bases between. CDR3 sequence reads: CASSESRFTGELFF. In DNA, the CDR3 is TGTGCCAGCAGTGAATCCAGGTTCACCGGGGAGCTGTTTTTT.

This clone was seen once. The chain recombines TRBV2 with TRBJ2-7; maybe TRBD2 (5 bases). Looked up from germline, CDR1 is SNHLY and CDR2 is FYNNEI. The V end lost 4 bases, the J end lost 0 bases, and 16 bases lay between the germline ends. The CDR3 totals 16 residues. The CDR3 reads CASSGPTRGSSYEQYF. CDR3 nucleotide sequence: TGTGCCAGCAGTGGGCCTACTCGAGGGAGCTCCTACGAGCAGTACTTC.

The chain has TRBV4-2 and TRBJ2-1, with TRBD2 identical over 9 bases. The germline V gene encodes CDR1 LGHNA and CDR2 YNFKEQ. The junction had 11 bases not matched to a gene; V was cut back by 4 bases and J by 4 bases. This CDR3 has 17 amino acids. The CDR3 DNA reads as TGTGCCAGCAGCCGTTCGGTTGCGGGGGGGCCGTACAATGAGCAGTTCTTC. As protein: CASSRSVAGGPYNEQFF.

The J gene is TRBJ1-5, the V gene TRBV28; TRBD1 is a possible D gene (6 bases). V was pared by 7 bases and J by 6 bases, with 13 bases between. CDR1 is MDHEN and CDR2 is SYDVKM in the germline V gene. The CDR3 loop spans 13 amino acids. The CDR3 DNA is TGTGCCAGCATCGCACAGGGTGGTCAGCCCCAGCATTTT. It encodes CASIAQGGQPQHF.

The chain has TRBV9 and TRBJ2-3, with D possibly being TRBD2 (6 bases). Trimming stripped 0 bases from V and 1 base from J, with 12 bases between. This CDR3 is 16 amino acids long. Germline CDR1 and CDR2: SGDLS and YYNGEE. The CDR3 nucleotides read TGTGCCAGCAGCGTAGGTCCGGGGGTAGGCACAGATACGCAGTATTTT. Translating it yields CASSVGPGVGTDTQYF. Full variable domain (outside the CDR3, taken from reference TRBV9 and TRBJ2-3): DSGVTQTPKHLITATGQRVTLRCSPRSGDLSVYWYQQSLDQGLQFLIQYYNGEERAKGNILERFSAQQFPDLHSELNLSSLELGDSALYFCASSVGPGVGTDTQYFGPGTRLTVL.

The rearrangement joins TRBV4-1 to TRBJ1-1; unclear D gene. Germline V lookup: CDR1 MGHRA, CDR2 YSYEKL. V was pared by 1 base and J by 6 bases, with 15 bases between. CDR3 size: 15 residues. In DNA form, the CDR3 reads TGCGCCAGCAGCCAAGTGGAGGCGGATGGTGCTGAAGCTTTCTTT. Protein product: CASSQVEADGAEAFF.

In this sample, this clone turned up once. The chain recombines TRBV15 with TRBJ1-5; D may be TRBD1 (6 bases). Germline assignment: CDR1 LNHNV and CDR2 YYDKDF (reference sequence). V lost 2 bases, J lost 3 bases, and 8 bases lay in between. This CDR3 has 14 residues. CDR3 sequence (DNA): TGTGCCACCAGCAGACAGGGGACCAATCAGCCCCAGCATTTT. This codes for CATSRQGTNQPQHF.

The chain uses TRBV9 and TRBJ2-1, with 9 bases matching TRBD1. The junction had 13 bases not matched to a gene; V was cut back by 3 bases and J by 9 bases. The CDR3 is made up of 16 amino acids. The germline CDR1 and CDR2 sequences are SGDLS and YYNGEE. The CDR3 DNA is TGTGCCAGCAGCGGAGCTGGACAGGGGCTTTCAGGTGAGCAGTTCTTC. Translating it yields CASSGAGQGLSGEQFF.

The CDR3 DNA sequence: TGCGCCAGCAGCCAAGATAGGTCCAGGGCGAGCTCCTATAATTCACCCCTCCACTTT. Residues: CASSQDRSRASSYNSPLHF. V is TRBV4-1 and J is TRBJ1-6, with D tentatively TRBD1 (5 bases). The CDR3 is 19 residues long. Germline V gene sequence: CDR1 MGHRA, CDR2 YSYEKL. V lost 0 bases and J 0 bases, leaving 15 bases between the germline ends.

This clone turned up a few times. The chain couples TRBV5-1 to TRBJ2-7; D possibly corresponds to TRBD1 (6 bases). The CDR3 has 13 residues. V lost 9 bases to trimming and J lost 7 bases, with 20 bases between them. In germline, CDR1 is SGHRS, CDR2 YFSETQ. The CDR3 reads CATRGRTDREQYF. For the CDR3, the DNA is TGCGCCACCCGGGGACGGACGGACAGAGAGCAGTACTTC.

This rearrangement joins TRBV5-4 to TRBJ1-2; the match to TRBD1 covers 7 bases. J lost 2 bases, V lost 4 bases, and 2 bases had no gene match. Germline CDR1 and CDR2: SGHNT and YYREEE (reference sequence). This CDR3 has 13 amino acids. CDR3 protein: CASSQTGNYGYTF. The CDR3 DNA is TGTGCCAGCAGCCAGACAGGGAACTATGGCTACACCTTC.

The V gene is TRBV18, the J gene TRBJ1-6, with D perhaps matching TRBD1 (5 bases). Germline V CDR1 and CDR2: KGHSH, LQKENI. Trimming took off 6 bases at V and 10 bases at J, with 13 bases between the two ends. The CDR3 runs 13 residues. CDR3 sequence (DNA): TGTGCCAGCTCCCATGGGGGGGACTCACCCCTCCACTTT. It encodes CASSHGGDSPLHF. The whole variable domain, filled in from reference TRBV18 and TRBJ1-6, reads NAGVMQNPRHLVRRRGQEARLRCSPMKGHSHVYWYRQLPEEGLKFMVYLQKENIIDESGMPKERFSAEFPKEGPSILRIQQVVRGDSAAYFCASSHGGDSPLHFGNGTRLTVT.

Concerning this clone itself: The germline gene is not matched at one end of the junction; a read error may be the cause. This chain links TRBV5-1 with TRBJ2-7, with D hard to call. CDR1 and CDR2 (germline): SGHRS, YFSETQ. The CDR3 contains 14 residues. The CDR3 reads CASSLGQSSSEQYF. Here the CDR3 DNA reads TGCGCCAGCAGCTTGGGGCAGTCATCCTCCGAGCAGTACTTC.